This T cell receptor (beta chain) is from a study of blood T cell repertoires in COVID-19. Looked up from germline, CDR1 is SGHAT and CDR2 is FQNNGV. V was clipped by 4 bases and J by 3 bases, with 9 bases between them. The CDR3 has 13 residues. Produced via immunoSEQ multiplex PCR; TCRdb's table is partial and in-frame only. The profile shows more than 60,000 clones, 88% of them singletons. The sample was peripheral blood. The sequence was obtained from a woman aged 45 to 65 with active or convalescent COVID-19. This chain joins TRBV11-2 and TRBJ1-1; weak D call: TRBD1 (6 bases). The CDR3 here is CASSSDRDTEAFF. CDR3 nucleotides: TGTGCCAGCAGCTCGGACAGAGACACTGAAGCTTTCTTT.